Included here is one T cell receptor beta chain sequence, with context. What it recognizes is unknown. TCRB transcripts that were expressed got sequenced, as all of the isolated RNA had been reverse transcribed. TCRdb keeps only in-frame clones here, not all; method: immunoSEQ multiplex PCR. The table records 310,000 or so clones, over 7% of them present only once. The sample originates from a study of beta chain features in type 1 diabetes. Points from the study as a whole: A definitive answer on HLA type influencing TCRB rearrangement was not reached here. Among type 1 diabetes patients, VDJ junctions had fewer insertions and more deletions. Shorter TCRB CDR3s, moderately but significantly so, marked every one of the four CD4+ subsets in Type 1 diabetes patients. The naive, central memory and Treg TCRB repertoires showed an apparent similarity that was greater among patients than among healthy donors.

CDR1 is LNHDA, CDR2 SQIVND, per germline (reference sequence). Trimming removed 1 base at V and 1 base at J, with 8 bases between. CDR3 length: 15 amino acids. This sequence joins TRBV19 and TRBJ1-5; D might be TRBD1 (5 bases). The clonotype was recovered from a man younger than 40 with type 1 diabetes. The sequencing sample was made of central memory CD4+ T cells from blood. The CDR3 nucleotides are TGTGCCAGTAGTATAGTACGGGACAGCAATCAGCCCCAGCATTTT. Protein sequence: CASSIVRDSNQPQHF.